A selection of T cell receptor beta chains follows, all from one sample in a study of CD8 T cell repertoires and HIV-1 epitope variants. The antigens these receptors bind are not known. Profiling relied on immunoSEQ multiplex PCR, and the TCRdb table lists in-frame clones only, not all of them. This table has 5,000 to 6,000 clones, 64% appearing once. Sequenced input: cultured CD8+ T cells derived from PBMCs. The receptors were gathered from a male donor with HIV. Each CDR3 is given with its conserved first and last residue. D genes are given only for firm matches. The listing skips clone size in some rows; elsewhere it reads once, few, many or a size class.

>TRBJ2-1|TRBV6-5|NA|NA
CASRQGWLDEQFF
TGTGCCAGCAGACAGGGATGGCTGGATGAGCAGTTCTTC
>TRBJ2-3|TRBV7-9|NA|NA
CASSLVAGTDTQYF
TGTGCCAGCAGCTTAGTGGCGGGCACAGATACGCAGTATTTT
>TRBJ2-7|TRBV5-4|NA|NA
CASSLGQGGVYEQYF
TGTGCCAGCAGCTTAGGACAGGGAGGGGTCTACGAGCAGTACTTC
>TRBJ1-4|TRBV5-6|few|NA
CASSLAQEGEKLFF
TGTGCCAGCAGCTTGGCACAGGAAGGCGAAAAACTGTTTTTT
>TRBJ1-1|TRBV4-3|few|NA
CASSQDRGELREAFF
TGCGCCAGCAGCCAAGATAGGGGGGAATTAAGAGAAGCTTTCTTT
>TRBJ2-1|TRBV14|NA|TRBD2
CASSQDGGWGNEQFF
TGTGCCAGCAGCCAAGACGGGGGGTGGGGCAATGAGCAGTTCTTC
>TRBJ2-3|TRBV9|few|TRBD2
CASSPRLAGYTQYF
TGTGCCAGCAGCCCTCGACTAGCGGGGTATACGCAGTATTTT
>TRBJ2-1|TRBV5-6|NA|NA
CASSLGQGWDNEQFF
TGTGCCAGCAGCTTGGGCCAGGGGTGGGACAATGAGCAGTTCTTC
>TRBJ2-2|TRBV28|NA|TRBD2
CASSSPAREPGELFF
TGTGCCAGCAGTTCCCCCGCGCGGGAGCCCGGGGAGCTGTTTTTT
>TRBJ2-5|TRBV27|NA|TRBD2
CASRGDYLETQYF
TGTGCCAGCAGGGGGGACTATTTGGAGACCCAGTACTTC
>TRBJ2-7|TRBV7-3|few|NA
CASSLRAGEQYF
TGTGCCAGCAGCTTACGAGCGGGCGAGCAGTACTTC
>TRBJ1-6|TRBV6-4|large|NA
CASSDGDNSPLHF
TGTGCCAGCAGTGACGGAGATAATTCACCCCTCCACTTT
>TRBJ2-7|TRBV10-2|NA|TRBD2
CASRQREPANEQYF
TGCGCCAGCAGGCAGCGGGAGCCCGCTAACGAGCAGTACTTC
>TRBJ2-7|TRBV7-6|few|TRBD1
CASSWGQADSYEQYF
TGTGCCAGCAGCTGGGGACAGGCGGACTCCTACGAGCAGTACTTC
>TRBJ2-1|TRBV9|NA|TRBD1
CASSAGQYNEQFF
TGTGCCAGCAGCGCGGGACAGTACAATGAGCAGTTCTTC
>TRBJ1-1|TRBV28|NA|NA
CASSLRGALNTEAFF
TGTGCCAGCAGTTTAAGGGGGGCCTTGAACACTGAAGCTTTCTTT
>TRBJ2-7|TRBV19|NA|NA
CASSIGIGAPYEQYF
TGTGCCAGTAGTATAGGAATAGGGGCACCCTACGAGCAGTACTTC
>TRBJ2-5|TRBV5-4|NA|TRBD2
CASSSGLAGVWEQYF
TGTGCCAGCAGCTCCGGACTAGCGGGAGTTTGGGAGCAGTACTTC
>TRBJ2-7|TRBV6-5|few|TRBD1
CASTRTGTGEQYF
TGTGCCAGCACCAGGACAGGGACCGGCGAGCAGTACTTC
>TRBJ2-1|TRBV7-9|NA|NA
CASSLSGEQFF
TGTGCCAGCAGCTTATCTGGTGAGCAGTTCTTC
>TRBJ2-1|TRBV7-9|once|TRBD2
CASSATSGRAGNEQFF
TGTGCCAGCAGCGCGACTAGCGGGAGGGCCGGCAATGAGCAGTTCTTC
>TRBJ2-1|TRBV6-5|few|NA
CASSPDRTPYNEQFF
TGTGCCAGCAGTCCAGACAGAACTCCCTACAATGAGCAGTTCTTC
>TRBJ2-7|TRBV2|few|NA
CASSGLGGREQYF
TGTGCCAGCAGTGGGCTGGGGGGCCGCGAGCAGTACTTC
>TRBJ1-3|TRBV15|few|NA
CATSRDPAGSGNTIYF
TGTGCCACCAGCAGAGATCCTGCAGGCTCTGGAAACACCATATATTTT
>TRBJ2-4|TRBV11-2|NA|NA
CASSPRASLAKNIQYF
TGTGCCAGCAGCCCCCGGGCCTCGCTAGCCAAAAACATTCAGTACTTC
>TRBJ2-1|TRBV7-6|NA|TRBD2
CASSRGTSGIYNEQFF
TGTGCCAGCAGCCGAGGGACTAGCGGAATCTACAATGAGCAGTTCTTC
>TRBJ2-7|TRBV5-5|NA|NA
CASSLGGGHYEQYF
TGTGCCAGCAGCTTGGGCGGGGGACACTACGAGCAGTACTTC
>TRBJ2-7|TRBV5-6|few|NA
CASSFGSFYEQYF
TGTGCCAGCAGCTTCGGGTCCTTCTACGAGCAGTACTTC
>TRBJ2-6|TRBV6-1|NA|NA
CASSEATRVTGTANVLTF
TGTGCCAGCAGTGAAGCGACGAGGGTGACAGGCACTGCCAACGTCCTGACTTTC
>TRBJ2-3|TRBV5-8|NA|TRBD1
CASSFGQGTDTQYF
TGTGCCAGCAGCTTCGGACAGGGAACAGATACGCAGTATTTT
>TRBJ2-1|TRBV14|once|NA
CASSQGTPNEQFF
TGTGCCAGCAGCCAAGGGACACCCAATGAGCAGTTCTTC
>TRBJ2-7|TRBV27|few|NA
CASSPEGRLSYEQYF
TGTGCCAGCAGCCCAGAAGGCAGGCTGTCCTACGAGCAGTACTTC
>TRBJ2-3|TRBV7-6|NA|TRBD1
CASTTRQGATDTQYF
TGTGCCAGCACCACGCGACAGGGGGCGACGGATACGCAGTATTTT